This T cell receptor beta chain was sequenced in a study of T cell responses to AZD1222 COVID-19 vaccine. Overall study results and limits: Only after the peak T cell response were repertoires sampled. Among those given AZD1222, only 6 or 7 were seropositive at baseline. Reportedly, close to half of spike-specific TCRs are directed against unmutated variant regions.

The germline CDR1 and CDR2 sequences are SNHLY and FYNNEI. The CDR3 sequence is 16 residues long. Trimming took 7 bases from V and 0 from J; bases not matched to a gene: 8. Notes on this clone: The antigen remains unidentified.

The assay was immunoSEQ multiplex PCR, and TCRdb's table has in-frame clones only and misses some. This sample has roughly 69,000 clones, with 75% to 90% found just once. Some second doses came at about 4 weeks and others at about 12 weeks; these were pooled. The source of this sequence is an adult who received the AZD1222 COVID-19 vaccine. The chain joins TRBV2 to TRBJ2-2; 7 bases are a match to TRBD1. The source material was peripheral blood, sampled 28 days after the second AZD1222 dose. CDR3 DNA: TGTGCCAGCACCCTTGACAGGGCCTCGAACACCGGGGAGCTGTTTTTT. It codes for CASTLDRASNTGELFF. The full variable domain, with the rest looked up from reference TRBV2 and TRBJ2-2, is EPEVTQTPSHQVTQMGQEVILRCVPISNHLYFYWYRQILGQKVEFLVSFYNNEISEKSEIFDDQFSVERPDGSNFTLKIRSTKLEDSAMYFCASTLDRASNTGELFFGEGSRLTVL.